The following is a TCR beta chain sequence with its context. The ends lost 4 bases at V and 4 bases at J; junction bases unmatched: 11. The CDR3 is made up of 17 amino acids. CDR1 and CDR2 (germline): LGHDT, YNNKEL (reference sequence). Sample-barcoded 5' priming and a J-beta primer mix drove a second PCR of roughly 7 to 11 cycles. Each cDNA molecule was tagged by a template-switch adaptor that had 12 random nucleotides. Individual samples furnished no less than 3 million CDR3-containing paired-end reads apiece. TCRdb redid the calling of the 5' RACE reads with MiXCR, one entry per CDR3 protein. This sample yields some 920,000 distinct CDR3 sequences, of which about 51% are seen a single time; about a fifth belongs to the top ten. In each sample, at least 6.5 million PBMCs were isolated. This specimen belongs to a study of blood T cells in healthy people across ages.

The origin of this receptor is a woman aged 55-70 years in good health. The gene calls are TRBV3-1 and TRBJ2-3, with 10 bases that match TRBD2. The sample comprised blood. The CDR3, as DNA: TGTGCCAGCAGCCGCCCACCAGCGGGAGGGCATCCAGATACGCAGTATTTT. It encodes CASSRPPAGGHPDTQYF.